This T cell receptor beta chain originates from a study of early T cells in non-severe SARS-CoV-2 infection. Overall study: The chains were unpaired, and the sequenced material was bulk RNA from unsorted whole blood.

TCRdb re-called the 5' RACE reads with MiXCR, one entry per CDR3 protein. The sample lists approximately 58,000 distinct CDR3 sequences; roughly 10% were seen once. Losses at the gene ends were 4 bases for V and 3 bases for J; bases not matched to a gene: 16. Germline lookup yields CDR1 MDHEN and CDR2 SYDVKM. CDR3 size: 18 residues. Source material: whole blood. This chain links TRBV28 with TRBJ2-3; 7 positions agree with TRBD2. This clonotype was obtained from an adult who was a healthcare worker with PCR-confirmed SARS-CoV-2 infection or an uninfected control (not recorded which). The CDR3 DNA reads TGTGCCAGCAGTTCGATCGGACTAGAGGGAGGATGGACAGATACGCAGTATTTT. It codes for CASSSIGLEGGWTDTQYF. Using reference TRBV28 and TRBJ2-3 for the parts outside the CDR3, the full variable domain is DVKVTQSSRYLVKRTGEKVFLECVQDMDHENMFWYRQDPGLGLRLIYFSYDVKMKEKGDIPEGYSVSREKKERFSLILESASTNQTSMYLCASSSIGLEGGWTDTQYFGPGTRLTVL.